Listed here are 21 T cell receptor beta chains from one sample, sequenced in a study of cytomegalovirus exposure and HLA in healthy donors. Produced via immunoSEQ multiplex PCR; TCRdb's table is partial and in-frame only. Of about 56,000 clones listed, roughly 93% are singletons. Material: PBMCs. Every receptor here comes from a woman under 30 in good health and CMV-seropositive.

This sequence joins TRBV28 and TRBJ2-7; 7 positions agree with TRBD1. Germline CDR1 reads MDHEN; CDR2 reads SYDVKM. Losses at the gene ends were 2 bases for V and 7 bases for J; bases not matched to a gene: 8. The CDR3 extends over 14 amino acids. The chain's CDR3 is CASSLGQGVREQYF. CDR3 in DNA: TGTGCCAGCAGTTTAGGTCAGGGGGTAAGGGAGCAGTACTTC. Together with reference TRBV28 and TRBJ2-7, the CDR3 gives the full variable domain: DVKVTQSSRYLVKRTGEKVFLECVQDMDHENMFWYRQDPGLGLRLIYFSYDVKMKEKGDIPEGYSVSREKKERFSLILESASTNQTSMYLCASSLGQGVREQYFGPGTRLTVT.

This clone was observed a single time. V usage is TRBV10-3 and J usage is TRBJ1-4; TRBD1 matches at 8 bases. The CDR3 sequence is 14 residues long. Trimming removed 6 bases from V and 8 bases from J; junction bases left unmatched: 8. Germline CDR1 reads ENHRY; CDR2 reads SYGVKD. The CDR3 DNA is TGTGCCATCAGCAAGACAGGGGAGGGCGAAAAACTGTTTTTT. It codes for CAISKTGEGEKLFF.

The chain links TRBV4-1 to TRBJ2-5; 10 bases align to TRBD2. J was trimmed by 5 bases and V by 4 bases; bases with no gene match: 7. The CDR3 length is 15 residues. Germline V gene data show CDR1 as MGHRA and CDR2 as YSYEKL. The CDR3 bases are TGCGCCAGCAGCCTCAGCGGGGGGGCCGGGGAGACCCAGTACTTC. Its protein is CASSLSGGAGETQYF.

The chain uses TRBV19 and TRBJ1-6; TRBD1 is a possible D gene (5 bases). Germline CDR1 is LNHDA and CDR2 is SQIVND (reference sequence). Trimming pared 8 bases from V and 6 bases from J, leaving 8 bases between. The length of the CDR3 is 12 residues. The CDR3 region is CASSDSNSPLHF. DNA of the CDR3: TGTGCCAGTTCTGACAGTAATTCACCCCTCCACTTT.

This chain uses TRBV4-1 with TRBJ2-5; D is unresolved. V lost 4 bases, J lost 0 bases, and 21 bases lay in between. Germline CDR1 and CDR2: MGHRA and YSYEKL. The CDR3 has 18 residues. The DNA for the CDR3 is TGCGCCAGCAGCCCCCGCCACTGGGCCGACGAGTACCAAGAGACCCAGTACTTC. This gives the protein CASSPRHWADEYQETQYF.

The chain employs TRBV4-1 and TRBJ1-2; 7 nucleotides align to TRBD1. Trimming cost V 4 bases and J 2 bases; bases outside gene matches: 13. Germline loops: CDR1 MGHRA, CDR2 YSYEKL. The CDR3 contains 17 residues. DNA of the CDR3: TGCGCCAGCAGCCTCCCGGGACAGAAAAAATCGAACTATGGCTACACCTTC. Translated, it gives CASSLPGQKKSNYGYTF.

V is TRBV19 and J is TRBJ1-1; 8 bases match TRBD1. Trimming took 5 bases from V and 3 from J; bases not matched to a gene: 8. The CDR3 has 15 residues. CDR1 and CDR2 from the germline V gene are LNHDA and SQIVND (reference sequence). CDR3 loop: CASSSRQGRYTEAFF. The DNA of the CDR3 is TGTGCCAGTAGTTCGCGACAGGGGAGATACACTGAAGCTTTCTTT.

This chain connects TRBV7-9 to TRBJ2-3, with D maybe TRBD2 (6 bases). The CDR3 is 15 residues long. Trimming took 2 bases from V and 2 from J, leaving 11 bases between them. Germline CDR1 reads SEHNR; CDR2 reads FQNEAQ (reference sequence). The CDR3 protein is CASSLISGYTDTQYF. The CDR3 coding sequence is TGTGCCAGCAGCTTAATTAGCGGATACACAGATACGCAGTATTTT.

The chain has TRBV6-5 and TRBJ1-2, with D perhaps TRBD1 (6 bases). The CDR3 is made up of 14 amino acids. Germline CDR1 MNHEY, CDR2 SVGAGI. The V end was cut by 5 bases, the J end by 5 bases, with 15 bases between. CDR3 nucleotides: TGTGCCAGCAGTCCCTTGGGCAGGGGATATGGCTACACCTTC. This gives the protein CASSPLGRGYGYTF.

The gene calls are TRBV4-3 and TRBJ2-3, with D tentatively TRBD1 (6 bases). Germline V gene data show CDR1 as LGHNA and CDR2 as YSLEER. V lost 2 bases and J lost 1, with 13 bases in between. The CDR3 has 16 residues. The CDR3 region is CASSQLPPGGTDTQYF. The CDR3 region has the DNA TGCGCCAGCAGCCAATTGCCTCCAGGGGGCACAGATACGCAGTATTTT.

DNA of the CDR3: TGTGCCAGCAGCTTAGTGGGAGCGGAGACCCAGTACTTC. It codes for CASSLVGAETQYF. The rearrangement uses TRBV7-7 and TRBJ2-5; possibly TRBD2 for D (5 bases). V was shortened by 1 base and J by 5 bases, with 8 bases between the two germline ends. The CDR3 covers 13 residues. Germline V gives CDR1 SSHAT, CDR2 FNYEAQ (reference sequence).

The chain combines TRBV7-2 with TRBJ1-1, with D possibly matching TRBD1 (6 bases). Germline V gene data show CDR1 as SGHTA and CDR2 as FQGNSA. This CDR3 has 15 amino acids. V gave up 4 bases and J gave up 1 base, with 13 bases separating them. CDR3 nucleotides: TGTGCCAGCAGCTCACCGGGACACCCGAACACTGAAGCTTTCTTT. It yields the protein CASSSPGHPNTEAFF.

This chain connects TRBV2 to TRBJ2-3, with 11 bases identical to TRBD2. CDR1 SNHLY and CDR2 FYNNEI come from the germline V gene. The J segment lost 4 bases and the V segment lost 6 bases, leaving 9 bases of the junction unmatched. This CDR3 is built from 16 residues. The CDR3 sequence is CASRRNLAGGSDTQYF. Written as DNA, the CDR3 is TGTGCCAGCAGGCGTAATCTAGCGGGGGGATCAGATACGCAGTATTTT.

CDR3 sequence (DNA): TGTGCCAGCAGGACAGGGGGGGGATACGAGCAGTACTTC. Translating gives CASRTGGGYEQYF. This sequence joins TRBV28 and TRBJ2-7; 9 bases line up with TRBD1. V lost 6 bases to trimming and J lost 4 bases; unmatched junction nucleotides: 4. Germline values: CDR1 MDHEN, CDR2 SYDVKM. CDR3 size: 13 residues.

The CDR3, as DNA: TGTGCCAGCAGTGGGACTAATAGTGGGGGCGGGGAGCTGTTTTTT. Protein: CASSGTNSGGGELFF. The chain employs TRBV6-5 and TRBJ2-2; TRBD2 matches at 7 bases. CDR3 length: 15 residues. CDR1 and CDR2 from the germline V gene are MNHEY and SVGAGI. V gave up 5 bases and J gave up 7 bases; unmatched junction bases: 10.

The CDR3 loop is CASSGRDRNYGYTF. CDR3 sequence (DNA): TGTGCCAGCAGCGGTCGGGACAGAAACTATGGCTACACCTTC. The chain employs TRBV5-6 and TRBJ1-2, with 7 bases aligning to TRBD1. Germline V lookup: CDR1 SGHDT, CDR2 YYEEEE. The CDR3 sequence is 14 residues long. Germline trimming cut 4 bases from V and 2 bases from J; bases unmatched to any gene: 5.

The gene calls are TRBV6-5 and TRBJ1-2; D is uncertain. Germline CDR1 and CDR2: MNHEY and SVGAGI. The CDR3 totals 13 residues. V was shortened by 0 bases and J by 8 bases, with 10 bases between the two germline ends. CDR3 residues: CASSYSKSRGYTF. CDR3 nucleotides: TGTGCCAGCAGTTACTCGAAATCCAGGGGCTACACCTTC.

The chain carries TRBV29-1 and TRBJ2-5, with D perhaps TRBD2 (6 bases). CDR3 length equals 15 residues. Trimming removed 3 bases at V and 1 base at J, with 15 bases between. The germline V gene has CDR1 SQVTM and CDR2 ANQGSEA. The CDR3 spells CSVDSSSGGQETQYF. The DNA for the CDR3 is TGCAGCGTTGATTCTAGTTCCGGGGGCCAAGAGACCCAGTACTTC.

V is TRBV27 and J is TRBJ1-5; the D is unclear. The V gene lost 5 bases and the J gene lost 1 base, with 15 bases spanning the gap. CDR1 is MNHEY, CDR2 SMNVEV, per germline (reference sequence). The CDR3 extends over 16 amino acids. DNA for the CDR3: TGTGCCAGCAGTCGGGGTACGGGAGGGAGCAATCAGCCCCAGCATTTT. It specifies CASSRGTGGSNQPQHF.

The V gene is TRBV5-1, the J gene TRBJ2-7; tentatively, D is TRBD2 (6 bases). V lost 0 bases, J lost 7 bases, and 11 bases lay in between. The CDR3 loop spans 13 amino acids. Germline V gene lookup returns CDR1 SGHRS and CDR2 YFSETQ. CDR3 sequence reads: CASSLAPGREQYF. The CDR3 DNA follows: TGCGCCAGCAGCTTGGCCCCCGGGAGAGAGCAGTACTTC.

The chain combines TRBV19 with TRBJ2-7, with TRBD1 identical over 9 bases. This CDR3 spans 15 amino acids. Germline values: CDR1 LNHDA, CDR2 SQIVND (reference sequence). Losses at the gene ends were 5 bases for V and 1 base for J; bases not matched to a gene: 6. CDR3 nucleotide sequence: TGTGCCAGTAGTGGACCGGGACAGGGTTCCTACGAGCAGTACTTC. It translates to CASSGPGQGSYEQYF.